The clone carrying this TCR beta chain was recorded at least ten times. Its target is unknown. Quantitative 5'-RACE with molecular barcodes was used to make the TCR beta libraries. TCRdb redid the calling of the 5' RACE reads with MiXCR, one entry per CDR3 protein. The sample consists of about 240,000 distinct CDR3 sequences, around 9.2% of them appearing once. This CDR3 is 18 amino acids long. Germline V gene sequence: CDR1 SGHRS, CDR2 YFSETQ. The ends were cut back, 0 bases at V and 1 base at J, with 17 bases in the middle. This sample stems from a study of CD8 T cells in ankylosing spondylitis. Regarding the study as a whole: Those disease-linked clones were CD8+; they were also relatively rare in peripheral blood. Significant enrichment of disease-linked clones was reportedly seen in matched ankylosing spondylitis synovial fluid.

The specimen was blood, either unsorted or a sorted T cell fraction (not recorded which). The TCR sequence derives from a male donor with ankylosing spondylitis or in good health (not recorded which). The rearrangement joins TRBV5-1 to TRBJ1-3; D is perhaps TRBD1 (5 bases). CDR3 amino acids: CASSLGGPTRSSGNTIYF. In DNA form, the CDR3 reads TGCGCCAGCAGCTTGGGGGGACCCACCAGGTCGTCTGGAAACACCATATATTTT. Looking up the rest from reference TRBV5-1 and TRBJ1-3 gives the full variable domain: KAGVTQTPRYLIKTRGQQVTLSCSPISGHRSVSWYQQTPGQGLQFLFEYFSETQRNKGNFPGRFSGRQFSNSRSEMNVSTLELGDSALYLCASSLGGPTRSSGNTIYFGEGSWLTVV.